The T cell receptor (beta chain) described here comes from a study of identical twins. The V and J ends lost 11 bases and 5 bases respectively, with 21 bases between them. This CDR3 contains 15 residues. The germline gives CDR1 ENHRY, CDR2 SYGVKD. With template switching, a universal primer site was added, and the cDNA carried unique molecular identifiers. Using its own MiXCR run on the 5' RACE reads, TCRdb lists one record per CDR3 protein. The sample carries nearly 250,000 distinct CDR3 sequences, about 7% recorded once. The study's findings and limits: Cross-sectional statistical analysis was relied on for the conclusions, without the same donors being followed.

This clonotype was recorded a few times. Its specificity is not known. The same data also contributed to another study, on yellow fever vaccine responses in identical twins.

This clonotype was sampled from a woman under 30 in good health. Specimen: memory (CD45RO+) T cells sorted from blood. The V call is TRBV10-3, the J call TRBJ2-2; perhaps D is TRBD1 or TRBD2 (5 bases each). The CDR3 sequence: CAVRDRDETTGELFF. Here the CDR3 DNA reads TGTGCCGTACGGGACCGGGACGAGACAACCGGGGAGCTGTTTTTT.